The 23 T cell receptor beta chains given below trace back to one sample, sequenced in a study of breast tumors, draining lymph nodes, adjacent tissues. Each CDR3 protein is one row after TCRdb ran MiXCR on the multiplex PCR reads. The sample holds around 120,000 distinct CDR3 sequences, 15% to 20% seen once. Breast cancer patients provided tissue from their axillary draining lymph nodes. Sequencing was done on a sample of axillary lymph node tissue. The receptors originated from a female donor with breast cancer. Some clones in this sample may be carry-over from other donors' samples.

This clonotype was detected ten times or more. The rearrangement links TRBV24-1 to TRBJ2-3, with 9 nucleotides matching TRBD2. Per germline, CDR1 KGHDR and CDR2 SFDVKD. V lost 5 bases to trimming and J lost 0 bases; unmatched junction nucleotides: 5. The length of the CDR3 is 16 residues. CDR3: CATSGRGTSSTDTQYF. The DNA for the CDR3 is TGTGCCACCAGTGGCCGCGGGACTAGCAGCACAGATACGCAGTATTTT.

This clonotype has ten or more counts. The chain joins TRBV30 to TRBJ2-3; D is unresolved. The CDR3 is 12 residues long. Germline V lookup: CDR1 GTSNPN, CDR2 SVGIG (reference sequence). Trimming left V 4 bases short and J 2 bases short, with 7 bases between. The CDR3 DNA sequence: TGTGCCTGGACAGATTTCACAGATACGCAGTATTTT. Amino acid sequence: CAWTDFTDTQYF. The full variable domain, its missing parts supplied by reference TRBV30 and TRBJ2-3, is SQTIHQWPATLVQPVGSPLSLECTVEGTSNPNLYWYRQAAGRGLQLLFYSVGIGQISSEVPQNLSASRPQDRQFILSSKKLLLSDSGFYLCAWTDFTDTQYFGPGTRLTVL.

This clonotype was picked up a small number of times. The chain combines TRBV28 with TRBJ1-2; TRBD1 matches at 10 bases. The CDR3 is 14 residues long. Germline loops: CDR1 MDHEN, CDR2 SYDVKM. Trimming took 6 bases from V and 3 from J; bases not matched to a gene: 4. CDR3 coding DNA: TGTGCCAGCAGGGAGACAGGGGGCGACTATGGCTACACCTTC. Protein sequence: CASRETGGDYGYTF.

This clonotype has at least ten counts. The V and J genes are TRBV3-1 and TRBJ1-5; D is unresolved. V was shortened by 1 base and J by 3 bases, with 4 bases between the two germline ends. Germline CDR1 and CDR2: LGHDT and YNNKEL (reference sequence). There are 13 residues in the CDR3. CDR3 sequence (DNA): TGTGCCAGCAGCCAAGGGGTCAATCAGCCCCAGCATTTT. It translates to CASSQGVNQPQHF.

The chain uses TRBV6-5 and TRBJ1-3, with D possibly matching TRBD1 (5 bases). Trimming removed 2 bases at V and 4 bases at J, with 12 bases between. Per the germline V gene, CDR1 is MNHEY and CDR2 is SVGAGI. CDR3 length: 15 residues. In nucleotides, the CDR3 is TGTGCCAGCAGTTACCCGCAGGGTGACGGAAACACCATATATTTT. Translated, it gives CASSYPQGDGNTIYF.

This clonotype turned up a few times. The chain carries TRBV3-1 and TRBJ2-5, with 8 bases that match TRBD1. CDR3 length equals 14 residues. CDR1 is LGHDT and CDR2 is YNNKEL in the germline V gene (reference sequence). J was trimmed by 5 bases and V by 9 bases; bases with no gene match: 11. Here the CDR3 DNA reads TGTGCCAGTACTGGACAGGGTCGAACGGAGACCCAGTACTTC. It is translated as CASTGQGRTETQYF.

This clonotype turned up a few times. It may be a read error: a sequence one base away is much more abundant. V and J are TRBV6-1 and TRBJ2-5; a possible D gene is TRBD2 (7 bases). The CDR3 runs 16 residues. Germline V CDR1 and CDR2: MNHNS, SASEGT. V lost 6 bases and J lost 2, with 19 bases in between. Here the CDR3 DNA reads TGTGCCAGCAGCCGAATGAGGGGGGGTTATCAAGAGACCCAGTACTTC. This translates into CASSRMRGGYQETQYF.

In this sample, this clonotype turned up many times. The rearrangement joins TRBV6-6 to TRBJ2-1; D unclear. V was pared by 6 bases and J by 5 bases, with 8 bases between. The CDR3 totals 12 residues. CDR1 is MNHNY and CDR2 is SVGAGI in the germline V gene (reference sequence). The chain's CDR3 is CASSRSNNEQFF. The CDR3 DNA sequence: TGTGCCAGCAGCCGCAGCAACAATGAGCAGTTCTTC.

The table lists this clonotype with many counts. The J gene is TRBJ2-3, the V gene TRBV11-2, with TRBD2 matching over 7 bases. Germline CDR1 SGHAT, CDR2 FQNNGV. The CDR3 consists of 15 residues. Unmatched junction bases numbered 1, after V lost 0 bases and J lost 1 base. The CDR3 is CASSLDAGGTDTQYF. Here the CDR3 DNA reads TGTGCCAGCAGCTTAGATGCGGGGGGCACAGATACGCAGTATTTT.

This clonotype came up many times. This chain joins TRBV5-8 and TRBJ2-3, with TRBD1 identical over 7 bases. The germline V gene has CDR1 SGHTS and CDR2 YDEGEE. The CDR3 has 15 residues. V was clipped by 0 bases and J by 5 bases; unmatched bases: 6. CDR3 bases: TGTGCCAGCAGCTTGGGAGACAGGGCAAAAGATACGCAGTATTTT. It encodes CASSLGDRAKDTQYF. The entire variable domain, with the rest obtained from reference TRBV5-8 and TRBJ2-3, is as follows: EAGVTQSPTHLIKTRGQQATLRCSPISGHTSVYWYQQALGLGLQFLLWYDEGEERNRGNFPPRFSGRQFPNYSSELNVNALELEDSALYLCASSLGDRAKDTQYFGPGTRLTVL.

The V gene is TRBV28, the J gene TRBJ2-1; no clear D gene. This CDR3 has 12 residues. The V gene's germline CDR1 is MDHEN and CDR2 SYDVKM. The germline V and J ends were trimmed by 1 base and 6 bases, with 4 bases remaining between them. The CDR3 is CASSLLGNEQFF. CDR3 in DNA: TGTGCCAGCAGTTTATTGGGCAATGAGCAGTTCTTC.

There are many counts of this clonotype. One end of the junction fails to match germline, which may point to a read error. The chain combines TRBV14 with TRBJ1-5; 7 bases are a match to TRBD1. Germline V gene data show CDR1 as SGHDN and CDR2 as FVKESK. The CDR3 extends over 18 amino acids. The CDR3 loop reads CASSQGTGEWGANQPQHF. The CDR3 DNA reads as TGTGCCAGCAGCCAAGGTACAGGGGAGTGGGGCGCCAATCAGCCCCAACATTTT.

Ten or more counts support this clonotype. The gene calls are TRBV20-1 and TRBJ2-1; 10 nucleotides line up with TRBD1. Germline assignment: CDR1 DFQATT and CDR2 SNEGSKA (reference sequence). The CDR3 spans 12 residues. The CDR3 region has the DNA TGCAGGTGGGACAGGGGCTACAATGAGCAGTTCTTC. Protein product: CRWDRGYNEQFF.

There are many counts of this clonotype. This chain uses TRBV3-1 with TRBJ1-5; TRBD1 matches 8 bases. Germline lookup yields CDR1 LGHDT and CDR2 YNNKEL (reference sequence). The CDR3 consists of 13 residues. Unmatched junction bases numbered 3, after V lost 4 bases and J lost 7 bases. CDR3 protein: CASSPTGVQPQHF. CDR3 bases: TGTGCCAGCAGCCCGACAGGGGTCCAGCCCCAGCATTTT.

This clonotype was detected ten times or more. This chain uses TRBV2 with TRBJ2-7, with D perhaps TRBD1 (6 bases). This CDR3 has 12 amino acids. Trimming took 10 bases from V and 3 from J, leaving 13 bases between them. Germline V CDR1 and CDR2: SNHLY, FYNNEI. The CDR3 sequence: CAIAMTGYEQYF. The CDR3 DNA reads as TGTGCCATCGCCATGACAGGCTACGAGCAGTACTTC.

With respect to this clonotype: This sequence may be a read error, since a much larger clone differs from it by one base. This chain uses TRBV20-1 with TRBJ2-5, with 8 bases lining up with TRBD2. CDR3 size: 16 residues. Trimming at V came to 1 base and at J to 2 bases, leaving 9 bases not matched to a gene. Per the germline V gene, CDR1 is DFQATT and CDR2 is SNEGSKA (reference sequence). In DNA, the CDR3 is TGCAGTGCTAGAGGGGGACGGCTAGCGGGTCAAGAGACCCAGTACTTC. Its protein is CSARGGRLAGQETQYF.

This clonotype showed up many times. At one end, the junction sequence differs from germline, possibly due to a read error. CDR3 sequence: CASRQVGYNEQFF. DNA for the CDR3: TGTGCCAGCAGACAAGTGGGGTACAATGAGCAGTTCTTC. This rearrangement joins TRBV3-1 to TRBJ2-1, with D unresolved. This CDR3 is built from 13 residues. In germline, CDR1 is LGHDT, CDR2 YNNKEL (reference sequence).

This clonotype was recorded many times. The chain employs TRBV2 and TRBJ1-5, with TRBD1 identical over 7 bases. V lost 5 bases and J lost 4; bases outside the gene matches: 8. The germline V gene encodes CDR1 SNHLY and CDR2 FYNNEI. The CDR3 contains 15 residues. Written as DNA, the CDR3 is TGTGCCAGCAGTAAGACAGGGACGTTTAATCAGCCCCAGCATTTT. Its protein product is CASSKTGTFNQPQHF.

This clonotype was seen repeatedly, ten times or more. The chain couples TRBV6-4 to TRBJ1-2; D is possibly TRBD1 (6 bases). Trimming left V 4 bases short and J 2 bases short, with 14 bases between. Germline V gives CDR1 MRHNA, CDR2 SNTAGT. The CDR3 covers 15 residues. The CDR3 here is CASSASPGQNYGYTF. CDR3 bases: TGTGCCAGCAGTGCATCTCCTGGACAGAACTATGGCTACACCTTC.

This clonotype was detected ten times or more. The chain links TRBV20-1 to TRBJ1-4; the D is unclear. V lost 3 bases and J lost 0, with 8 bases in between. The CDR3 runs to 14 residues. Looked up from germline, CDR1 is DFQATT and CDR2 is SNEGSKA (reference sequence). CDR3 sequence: CSARASSTNEKLFF. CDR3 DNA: TGCAGTGCTAGGGCCTCATCAACTAATGAAAAACTGTTTTTT.

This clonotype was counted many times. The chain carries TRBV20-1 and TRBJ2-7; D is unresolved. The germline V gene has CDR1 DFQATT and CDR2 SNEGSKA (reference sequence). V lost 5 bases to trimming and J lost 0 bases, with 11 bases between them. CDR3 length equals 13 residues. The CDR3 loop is CSASMDASYEQYF. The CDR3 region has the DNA TGCAGTGCTTCCATGGACGCCTCCTACGAGCAGTACTTC.

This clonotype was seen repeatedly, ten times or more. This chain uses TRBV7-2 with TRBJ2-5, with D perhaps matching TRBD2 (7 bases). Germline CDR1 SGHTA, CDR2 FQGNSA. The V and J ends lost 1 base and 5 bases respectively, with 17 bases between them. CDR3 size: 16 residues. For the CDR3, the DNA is TGTGCCAGCAGCTTAGTTGGGGCGGGGGCAGAGGAGACCCAGTACTTC. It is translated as CASSLVGAGAEETQYF. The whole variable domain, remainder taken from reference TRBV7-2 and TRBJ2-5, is GAGVSQSPSNKVTEKGKDVELRCDPISGHTALYWYRQSLGQGLEFLIYFQGNSAPDKSGLPSDRFSAERTGGSVSTLTIQRTQQEDSAVYLCASSLVGAGAEETQYFGPGTRLLVL.

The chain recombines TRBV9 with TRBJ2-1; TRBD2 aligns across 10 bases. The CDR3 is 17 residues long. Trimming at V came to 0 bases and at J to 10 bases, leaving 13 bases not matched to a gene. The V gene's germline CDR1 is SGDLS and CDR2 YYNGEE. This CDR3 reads CASSVDYTSGGGDEQFF. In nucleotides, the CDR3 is TGTGCCAGCAGCGTAGATTATACGAGCGGGGGGGGGGACGAGCAGTTCTTC. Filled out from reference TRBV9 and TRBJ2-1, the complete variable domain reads DSGVTQTPKHLITATGQRVTLRCSPRSGDLSVYWYQQSLDQGLQFLIQYYNGEERAKGNILERFSAQQFPDLHSELNLSSLELGDSALYFCASSVDYTSGGGDEQFFGPGTRLTVL.